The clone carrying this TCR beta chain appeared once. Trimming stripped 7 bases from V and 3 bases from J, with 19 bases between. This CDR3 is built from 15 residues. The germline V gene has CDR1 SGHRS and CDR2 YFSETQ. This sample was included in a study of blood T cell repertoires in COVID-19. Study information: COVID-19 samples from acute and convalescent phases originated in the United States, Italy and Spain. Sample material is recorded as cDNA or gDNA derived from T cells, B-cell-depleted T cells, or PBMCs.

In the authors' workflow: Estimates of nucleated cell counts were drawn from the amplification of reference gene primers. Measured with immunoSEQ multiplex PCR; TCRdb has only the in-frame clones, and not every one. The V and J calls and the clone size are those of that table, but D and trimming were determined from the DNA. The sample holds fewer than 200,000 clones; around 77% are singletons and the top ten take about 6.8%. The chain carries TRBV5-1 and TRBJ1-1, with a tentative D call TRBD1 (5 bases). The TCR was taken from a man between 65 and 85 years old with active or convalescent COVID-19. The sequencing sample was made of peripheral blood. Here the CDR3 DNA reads TGCGCCAGCGCCCCGCGGGGGGATTTAGACACTGAAGCTTTCTTT. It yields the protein CASAPRGDLDTEAFF.